This TCR beta chain was found in a study of regulatory T cells in long-lasting Graves disease. Study results and caveats: Sharing of public clonotypes was greater in persistent patients (about 2,700) than in new patients (fewer than 1,000). TRBV28, TRBJ1-2 and TRBJ2-5 were segments that persistent disease favored. Having few samples may have compromised the accuracy.

The sample's time point: persistent/refractory GD, antithyroid drugs over 5 years with positive TRAb. The TCR library was made from RNA extracted from PBMCs. Patients all came to the study from an endocrinology department in Xi'an, China. Construction of the TCR beta libraries employed iRepertoire HTBI primers in conjunction with Arm-PCR of CDR3 regions. From the multiplex PCR reads, TCRdb called clonotypes with MiXCR, one entry per CDR3 protein. Here the sample spans more than 350,000 distinct CDR3 sequences, about 21% being singletons. The CDR3 consists of 15 residues. V was clipped by 7 bases and J by 0 bases; unmatched bases: 5. Germline CDR1 LGHDT, CDR2 YNNKEL (reference sequence). Regarding this clonotype: Its antigen is still unknown.

The sample in question was peripheral blood mononuclear cells (PBMCs), obtained when the disease was refractory, from a patient treated with antithyroid drugs. The V and J genes are TRBV3-1 and TRBJ2-1; 8 bases map to TRBD1. This TCR was recovered from a female donor with Graves disease. The DNA of the CDR3 is TGTGCCAGCACCCGCGGACAGGGCTCCTACAATGAGCAGTTCTTC. This sequence encodes CASTRGQGSYNEQFF.